The subject of this entry is one TCR beta chain. The antigen it binds to is not known. Base qualities are not provided; no much larger clone lies one nucleotide away. TCRbeta CDR3 regions were amplified from genomic DNA using the immunoSEQ Assay, a bias-controlled multiplex PCR. Per the source publication's procedure: Within the assay, amplification of reference gene primers was used to estimate how many nucleated cells each sample contained. To quantify the absolute abundance of each unique TCRbeta CDR3 rearrangement, sequence reads were collapsed and filtered. For each sample, productive Simpson clonality was calculated by taking the square root of Simpson's diversity index across productive rearrangements. Here the immuneACCESS table is served through TCRdb, limited to in-frame sequences with V and J called. Missing clones are a known gap in these copies; in checked studies unresolved V genes cover under half, and the rest lacks a known reason. V, J and clone size are those of that table, while D and trimming were read from the DNA. The sample table records over 85,000 clones; 84% of these occur just once. The top ten clonotypes cover 25% of the sample.

The data were obtained in a study of blood T cell repertoires in COVID-19 (dated by TCRdb to the early 2020s). The study in broad terms: Collaborator samples came from the United States, Italy and Spain and covered acute and convalescent phases of COVID-19. The material from the prospective study consisted of cDNA or gDNA derived from T cells, B-cell-depleted T cells, or PBMCs. Subjects who had been exposed to COVID-19, were actively infected with it, or had recovered from it provided the deeply sampled blood TCRbeta repertoires that made up the dataset. The repertoires were made available in a free public database intended to serve as a resource for research on the immune response to SARS-CoV-2. Samples were obtained from the ongoing ImmuneRACE study (first 160 participants) and from some 1,200 subjects provided by 6 global collaborators. A de-identified subject ID, COVID-19 status, age in years and sex were almost always included in the sample metadata. Where available, HLA class I and class II types were taken from metadata supplied by the sample provider and were not determined by assay-based typing.

Whole blood was collected in K2EDTA tubes by collaborating institutions according to the institutions' own protocols. Collaborator samples were shipped for TCRbeta analysis as frozen whole blood, isolated PBMCs, or DNA extracted from either sample type. The trim is 4 bases for V and 3 bases for J, with a gap of 10 bases between the germline ends. Reading from cysteine to valine, the CDR3 counts 13 amino acids. The sequence is cut down to CDR3 DNA, 39 bases in frame from base 1. The CDR1 and CDR2 encoded by the germline V gene (reference sequence) are LGHDT and YNNKEL. What the research found in general, with its limitations: Clinical and demographic metadata were provided uncurated, with the amount varying by source and participant.

This TCR came from a man aged 55 to 70 with acute or convalescent COVID-19. This receptor chain uses TRBV3-1 (or the pseudogene TRBV3-2) and TRBJ2-7; a tentative D call is TRBD1 (6 bases match). Sequencing used peripheral blood. The CDR3 loop reads CASSPRGSYEQYV. The DNA sequence is given as TGTGCCAGCAGCCCTAGGGGGAGCTACGAGCAGTACGTC.